The 21 T cell receptor beta chains given below trace back to one sample, sequenced in a study of blood T cells in healthy people across ages (dated by TCRdb to 2015 to 2017). Library creation used 5' RACE. Sequenced on an Illumina HiSeq 2500. The second PCR ran for roughly 7 to 11 cycles and used a J-beta primer mix along with a sample-barcoded 5' primer. Using fastp at Q25 and MiXCR, TCRdb reprocessed the public reads and kept productive beta chains. Identical CDR3 protein sequences are pooled into one entry, listed with their most common genes and DNA. Present in this sample are about 1.4 million distinct CDR3 sequences, approximately 60% of which were seen just once. The top ten constitute roughly 7% of the sample. Specimen: blood. These receptors all stem from a man aged 18 to 35 in good health.

This clonotype was counted only a few times. The V and J genes are TRBV6-5 and TRBJ2-3, with D tentatively TRBD2 (5 bases). With 0 bases removed from V and 2 bases from J, the gap between germline ends came to 6 bases. The CDR3 spans 14 residues. CDR1 and CDR2 (germline): MNHEY, SVGAGI. The chain's CDR3 is CASSYSGNTDTQYF. The CDR3 DNA reads as TGTGCCAGCAGTTACTCCGGGAACACAGATACGCAGTATTTT.

The chain uses TRBV10-2 and TRBJ2-6; D uncertain. The CDR3 length is 14 residues. V lost 4 bases and J 3 bases, leaving 7 bases between the germline ends. In germline, CDR1 is WSHSY, CDR2 SAAADI. The CDR3 DNA sequence: TGCGCCAGCAGTGTGGCTCTTGGGGCCAACGTCCTGACTTTC. The encoded protein is CASSVALGANVLTF.

V is TRBV9 and J is TRBJ2-3; 11 bases fit TRBD1. The CDR3 loop spans 16 amino acids. The junction had 9 bases not matched to a gene; V was cut back by 6 bases and J by 3 bases. The germline V gene has CDR1 SGDLS and CDR2 YYNGEE. The CDR3 nucleotides read TGTGCCAGCAACCACCGCCGGGACAGGGGGACAGATACGCAGTATTTT. This encodes CASNHRRDRGTDTQYF.

The chain recombines TRBV29-1 with TRBJ1-1, with D tentatively TRBD1 (5 bases). Germline CDR1 is SQVTM and CDR2 is ANQGSEA. This CDR3 spans 13 amino acids. Trimming removed 0 bases at V and 0 bases at J, with 5 bases between. CDR3 in DNA: TGCAGCGTTGAAGAGGGGCTGAACACTGAAGCTTTCTTT. Translation gives CSVEEGLNTEAFF.

The V and J genes are TRBV2 and TRBJ1-6; maybe TRBD1 (5 bases). V was clipped by 2 bases and J by 11 bases, with 13 bases between them. Per the germline V gene, CDR1 is SNHLY and CDR2 is FYNNEI. This CDR3 is built from 14 residues. In nucleotides, the CDR3 is TGTGCCAGCAGTGAAATCCCAGGGAGTACACCCCTCCACTTT. It is translated as CASSEIPGSTPLHF.

This clonotype turned up a few times. This chain uses TRBV11-2 with TRBJ2-3; D unresolved. Trimming pared 4 bases from V and 4 bases from J, leaving 9 bases between. The CDR3 consists of 13 residues. Per germline, CDR1 SGHAT and CDR2 FQNNGV. CDR3 coding DNA: TGTGCCAGCAGCTCCTCAAGGGCAGATACGCAGTATTTT. Its translation is CASSSSRADTQYF.

This clonotype was counted a single time. The genes are TRBV6-2 or TRBV6-3 and TRBJ2-5, with TRBD1 identical over 7 bases. Trimming cost V 4 bases and J 0 bases; bases outside gene matches: 5. This CDR3 has 15 residues. Germline V gives CDR1 MNHEY, CDR2 SVGEGT. CDR3 sequence (DNA): TGTGCCAGCAGTTCCATAGGACAGGACCAAGAGACCCAGTACTTC. This translates into CASSSIGQDQETQYF.

The V call is TRBV18, the J call TRBJ2-5; D perhaps matches TRBD1 (6 bases). CDR3 length: 17 residues. V dropped 4 bases and J dropped 5 bases, with 23 bases sitting between them. The V gene's germline CDR1 is KGHSH and CDR2 LQKENI. The CDR3, as DNA: TGTGCCAGCTCACGAAACCGATGGGACACCTTCGCGGAGACCCAGTACTTC. This translates into CASSRNRWDTFAETQYF.

This clonotype occurred a few times. The CDR3 bases are TGTGCCAGCAGTCACGGGACTAGCGGACTCAATGAGCAGTTCTTC. Protein sequence: CASSHGTSGLNEQFF. This rearrangement joins TRBV11-2 to TRBJ2-1; 11 bases are a match to TRBD2. The CDR3 runs to 15 residues. J lost 6 bases, V lost 6 bases, and 7 bases had no gene match. Germline assignment: CDR1 SGHAT and CDR2 FQNNGV.

This clonotype was found once. The rearrangement uses TRBV29-1 and TRBJ2-7, with D uncertain. The CDR3 contains 12 residues. The ends were cut back, 5 bases at V and 3 bases at J, with 11 bases in the middle. Germline V gives CDR1 SQVTM, CDR2 ANQGSEA. The CDR3 loop reads CSVLRGDYEQYF. DNA of the CDR3: TGCAGCGTTCTCCGAGGTGACTACGAGCAGTACTTC.

The rearrangement links TRBV6-5 to TRBJ1-1; 9 nucleotides match TRBD1. This CDR3 has 13 amino acids. Germline assignment: CDR1 MNHEY and CDR2 SVGAGI. V trimming: 7 bases; J trimming: 5 bases; junction bases outside the gene matches: 5. CDR3 nucleotide sequence: TGTGCCAGCACAAGGACAGGGGATACTGAAGCTTTCTTT. Protein product: CASTRTGDTEAFF.

The rearrangement joins TRBV10-3 to TRBJ2-7; tentatively, D is TRBD1 or TRBD2 (6 bases each). V dropped 8 bases and J dropped 0 bases, with 14 bases sitting between them. The CDR3 has 14 amino acids. CDR1 ENHRY and CDR2 SYGVKD come from the germline V gene. The CDR3 DNA follows: TGTGCCATCCGGGGGCATTTTAGCTCCTACGAGCAGTACTTC. Translated: CAIRGHFSSYEQYF.

V is TRBV7-9 and J is TRBJ2-7, with 9 bases aligning to TRBD2. V lost 0 bases, J lost 3 bases, and 3 bases stayed unmatched. The CDR3 sequence is 15 residues long. CDR1 is SEHNR, CDR2 FQNEAQ, per germline (reference sequence). The CDR3 bases are TGTGCCAGCAGCTTAGCGCTAGCGGGGCACTACGAGCAGTACTTC. Translating it yields CASSLALAGHYEQYF.

The CDR3 loop is CASGGGGFYGYTF. Written as DNA, the CDR3 is TGTGCCAGCGGTGGCGGAGGGTTTTATGGCTACACCTTC. The chain combines TRBV2 with TRBJ1-2; D remains ambiguous. The CDR3 is 13 residues long. Germline V lookup: CDR1 SNHLY, CDR2 FYNNEI. Trimming pared 8 bases from V and 5 bases from J, leaving 15 bases between.

The sample holds a few counts of this clonotype. V is TRBV4-1 and J is TRBJ2-7, with D possibly matching TRBD2 (6 bases). From germline, CDR1 is MGHRA and CDR2 YSYEKL. With 1 base removed from V and 4 bases from J, the gap between germline ends came to 11 bases. The length of the CDR3 is 14 residues. The CDR3 nucleotides read TGCGCCAGCAGCCAAGTGGACCTAGCGTACGAGCAGTACTTC. Its translation is CASSQVDLAYEQYF.

The chain recombines TRBV6-2 or TRBV6-3 with TRBJ2-3, with D unclear. With 2 bases removed from V and 3 bases from J, the gap between germline ends came to 9 bases. Germline V gene data show CDR1 as MNHEY and CDR2 as SVGEGT. This CDR3 region has 14 residues. CDR3 sequence: CASSYLRRTDTQYF. CDR3 DNA sequence: TGTGCCAGCAGTTACCTAAGAAGGACAGATACGCAGTATTTT.

The chain employs TRBV28 and TRBJ2-7, with a tentative D call TRBD1 (5 bases). Per the germline V gene, CDR1 is MDHEN and CDR2 is SYDVKM. V lost 3 bases to trimming and J lost 2 bases, with 14 bases between them. This CDR3 region has 15 residues. The CDR3 coding sequence is TGTGCCAGCAGTTTCGGCAGGGATCGCCCCTACGAGCAGTACTTC. Its protein is CASSFGRDRPYEQYF.

This clonotype was detected only once. The V and J genes are TRBV9 and TRBJ2-4; D remains ambiguous. TRBJ2-5 matches the DNA end more closely, so the J call is doubtful. Germline V CDR1 and CDR2: SGDLS, YYNGEE. The CDR3 totals 15 residues. The CDR3 region is CASSVWGSSGETQYF. The CDR3 region has the DNA TGTGCCAGCAGCGTATGGGGTAGTAGTGGAGAGACCCAGTACTTC.

The chain carries TRBV10-3 and TRBJ2-4, with D possibly matching TRBD2 (6 bases). The DNA end favors TRBJ2-7, so the J call may be wrong. The CDR3 consists of 15 residues. Germline CDR1 is ENHRY and CDR2 is SYGVKD. CDR3 sequence (DNA): TGTGCCATCAGTGATGAGTCTAGCGTGCAGTACGAGCAGTACTTC. Residues: CAISDESSVQYEQYF.

The V call is TRBV7-2, the J call TRBJ2-6, with 15 bases identical to TRBD2. Germline trimming cut 2 bases from V and 2 bases from J; bases unmatched to any gene: 7. This CDR3 spans 20 amino acids. Germline V lookup: CDR1 SGHTA, CDR2 FQGNSA. The CDR3 DNA is TGTGCCAGCAGCTTACAAGGACTAGCGGGAGGGCCCGCTGGGGCCAACGTCCTGACTTTC. Translating it yields CASSLQGLAGGPAGANVLTF.

The CDR3 protein is CASSQGGALEKLFF. For the CDR3, the DNA is TGCGCCAGCAGCCAAGGGGGGGCGCTTGAAAAACTGTTTTTT. This rearrangement joins TRBV4-1 to TRBJ1-4, with TRBD1 as a possible D gene (6 bases). The CDR3 is 14 amino acids. Trimming took 1 base from V and 7 from J, leaving 10 bases between them. The germline CDR1 and CDR2 sequences are MGHRA and YSYEKL.